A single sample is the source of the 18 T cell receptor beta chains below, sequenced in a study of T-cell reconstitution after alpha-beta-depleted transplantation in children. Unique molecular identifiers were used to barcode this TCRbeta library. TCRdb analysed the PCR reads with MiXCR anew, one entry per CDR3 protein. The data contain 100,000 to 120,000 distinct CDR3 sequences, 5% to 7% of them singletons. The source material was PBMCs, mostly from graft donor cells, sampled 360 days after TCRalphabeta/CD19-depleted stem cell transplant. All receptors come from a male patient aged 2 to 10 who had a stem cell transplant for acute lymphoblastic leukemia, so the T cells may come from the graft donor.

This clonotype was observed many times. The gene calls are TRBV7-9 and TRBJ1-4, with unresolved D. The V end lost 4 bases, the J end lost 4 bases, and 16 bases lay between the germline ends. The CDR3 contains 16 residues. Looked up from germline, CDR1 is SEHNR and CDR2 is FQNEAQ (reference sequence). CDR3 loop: CASSSPLSGDNEKLFF. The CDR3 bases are TGTGCCAGCAGCTCTCCACTGTCCGGAGATAATGAAAAACTGTTTTTT.

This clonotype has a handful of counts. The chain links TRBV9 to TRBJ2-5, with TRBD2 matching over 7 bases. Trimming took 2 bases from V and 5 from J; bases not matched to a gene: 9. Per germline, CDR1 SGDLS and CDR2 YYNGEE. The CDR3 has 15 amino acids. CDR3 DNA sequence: TGTGCCAGCAGCGTCGGAGCGGGACCTCTCGAGACCCAGTACTTC. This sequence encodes CASSVGAGPLETQYF.

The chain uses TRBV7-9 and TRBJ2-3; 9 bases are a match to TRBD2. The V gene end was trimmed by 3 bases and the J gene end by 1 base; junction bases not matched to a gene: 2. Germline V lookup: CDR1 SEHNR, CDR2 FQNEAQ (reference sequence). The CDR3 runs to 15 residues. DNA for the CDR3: TGTGCCAGCAGCTTGTCTAGCGGGGGCACAGATACGCAGTATTTT. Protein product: CASSLSSGGTDTQYF.

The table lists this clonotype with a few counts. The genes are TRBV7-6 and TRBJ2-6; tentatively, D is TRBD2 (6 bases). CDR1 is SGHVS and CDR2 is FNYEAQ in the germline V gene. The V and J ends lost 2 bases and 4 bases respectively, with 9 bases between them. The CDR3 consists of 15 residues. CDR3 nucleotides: TGTGCCAGCAGCTTACGGGGGACCGGGGCCAACGTCCTGACTTTC. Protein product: CASSLRGTGANVLTF.

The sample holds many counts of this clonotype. In nucleotides, the CDR3 is TGTGCCAGCTCAAAAGGACTAGGCTACAATGAGCAGTTCTTC. This gives the protein CASSKGLGYNEQFF. The chain carries TRBV21-1 and TRBJ2-1; the D call in the table, TRBD2, was not verified against the DNA. TRBV21-1 counts as a pseudogene. The CDR3 runs to 14 residues.

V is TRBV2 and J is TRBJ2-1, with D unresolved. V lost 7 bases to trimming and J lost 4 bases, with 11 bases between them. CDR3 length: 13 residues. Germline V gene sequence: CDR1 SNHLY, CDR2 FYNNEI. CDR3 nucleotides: TGTGCCAGCACCCGAAGAGATTACAATGAGCAGTTCTTC. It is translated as CASTRRDYNEQFF.

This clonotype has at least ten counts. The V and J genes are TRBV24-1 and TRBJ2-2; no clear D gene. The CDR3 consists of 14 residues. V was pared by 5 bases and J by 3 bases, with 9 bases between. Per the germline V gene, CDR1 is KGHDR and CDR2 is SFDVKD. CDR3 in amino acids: CATSGPEYTGELFF. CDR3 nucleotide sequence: TGTGCCACCAGTGGACCGGAGTACACCGGGGAGCTGTTTTTT.

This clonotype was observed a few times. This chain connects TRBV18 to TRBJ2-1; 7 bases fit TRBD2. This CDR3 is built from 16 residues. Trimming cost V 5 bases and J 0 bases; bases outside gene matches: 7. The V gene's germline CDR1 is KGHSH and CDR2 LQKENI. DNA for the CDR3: TGTGCCAGCTCATCAACTAGCGCTAGCTCCTACAATGAGCAGTTCTTC. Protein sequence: CASSSTSASSYNEQFF.

CDR3 sequence: CAILGLAGSGELFF. The CDR3, as DNA: TGTGCCATCCTCGGACTAGCGGGGTCCGGGGAGCTGTTTTTT. The chain combines TRBV7-9 with TRBJ2-2, with 12 bases fitting TRBD2. The CDR3 loop spans 14 amino acids. Trimming at V came to 10 bases and at J to 6 bases, leaving 6 bases not matched to a gene. CDR1 and CDR2 (germline): SEHNR, FQNEAQ (reference sequence). Full variable domain (rest looked up from reference TRBV7-9 and TRBJ2-2): DTGVSQNPRHKITKRGQNVTFRCDPISEHNRLYWYRQTLGQGPEFLTYFQNEAQLEKSRLLSDRFSAERPKGSFSTLEIQRTEQGDSAMYLCAILGLAGSGELFFGEGSRLTVL.

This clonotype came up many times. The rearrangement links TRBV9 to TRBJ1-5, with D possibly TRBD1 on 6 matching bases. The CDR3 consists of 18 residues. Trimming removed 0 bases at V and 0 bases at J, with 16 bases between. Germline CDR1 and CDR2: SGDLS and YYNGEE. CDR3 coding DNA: TGTGCCAGCAGCGTAGTGGAGGGGGGCTCGGGTAGCAATCAGCCCCAGCATTTT. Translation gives CASSVVEGGSGSNQPQHF.

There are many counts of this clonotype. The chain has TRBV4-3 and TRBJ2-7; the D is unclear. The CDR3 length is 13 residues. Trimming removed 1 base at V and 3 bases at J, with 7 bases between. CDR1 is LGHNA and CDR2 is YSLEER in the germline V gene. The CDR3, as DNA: TGCGCCAGCAGCCAAGGCAGGATCTACGAGCAGTACTTC. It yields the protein CASSQGRIYEQYF.

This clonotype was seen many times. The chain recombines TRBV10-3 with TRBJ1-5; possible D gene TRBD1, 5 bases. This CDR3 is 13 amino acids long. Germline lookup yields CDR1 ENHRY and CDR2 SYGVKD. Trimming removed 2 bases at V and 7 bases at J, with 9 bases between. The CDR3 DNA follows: TGTGCCATCAGTGAGGGAGAGGGGCAGCCCCAGCATTTT. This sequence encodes CAISEGEGQPQHF.

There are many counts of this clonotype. This CDR3 is CASSLATSGRGKTDTQYF. CDR3 nucleotides: TGTGCCAGCAGCTTAGCGACTAGCGGGAGAGGGAAAACAGATACGCAGTATTTT. The chain is built from TRBV7-8 and TRBJ2-3, with 12 bases fitting TRBD2. This CDR3 spans 18 amino acids. The trim removed 0 bases at V and 3 bases at J, leaving 7 bases unmatched. Germline values: CDR1 SGHVS, CDR2 FQNEAQ.

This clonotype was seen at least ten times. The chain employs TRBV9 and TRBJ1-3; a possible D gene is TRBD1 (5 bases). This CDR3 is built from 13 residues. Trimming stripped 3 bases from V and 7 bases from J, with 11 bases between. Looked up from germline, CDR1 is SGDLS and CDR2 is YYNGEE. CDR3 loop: CASSAIEGNTIYF. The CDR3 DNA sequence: TGTGCCAGCAGCGCCATTGAGGGGAACACCATATATTTT. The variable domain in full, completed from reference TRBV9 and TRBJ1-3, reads DSGVTQTPKHLITATGQRVTLRCSPRSGDLSVYWYQQSLDQGLQFLIQYYNGEERAKGNILERFSAQQFPDLHSELNLSSLELGDSALYFCASSAIEGNTIYFGEGSWLTVV.

CDR3 nucleotides: TGTGCCAGCAGCTTAGCGTGGGACTCCTACGAGCAGTACTTC. Residues: CASSLAWDSYEQYF. The chain recombines TRBV7-6 with TRBJ2-7, with D unresolved. CDR1 SGHVS and CDR2 FNYEAQ come from the germline V gene. This CDR3 has 14 residues. The V and J ends lost 0 bases and 0 bases respectively, with 6 bases between them.

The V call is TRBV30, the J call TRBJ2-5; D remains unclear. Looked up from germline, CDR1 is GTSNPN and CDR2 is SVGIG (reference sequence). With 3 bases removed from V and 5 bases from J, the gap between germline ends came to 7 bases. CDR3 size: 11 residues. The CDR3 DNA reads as TGTGCCTGGAGCGGACGGGAGACCCAGTACTTC. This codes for CAWSGRETQYF.

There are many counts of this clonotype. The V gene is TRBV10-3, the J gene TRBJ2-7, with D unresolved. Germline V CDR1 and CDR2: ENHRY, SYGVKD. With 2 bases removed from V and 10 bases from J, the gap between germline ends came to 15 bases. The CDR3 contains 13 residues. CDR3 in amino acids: CAISEARLPSQYF. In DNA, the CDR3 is TGTGCCATCAGTGAGGCACGACTTCCCAGTCAGTACTTC.

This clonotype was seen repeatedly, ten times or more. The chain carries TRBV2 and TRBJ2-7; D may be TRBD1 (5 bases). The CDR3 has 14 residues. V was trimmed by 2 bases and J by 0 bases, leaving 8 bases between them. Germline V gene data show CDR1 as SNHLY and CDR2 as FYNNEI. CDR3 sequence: CASSENQGSYEQYF. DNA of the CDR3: TGTGCCAGCAGTGAAAACCAGGGCTCCTACGAGCAGTACTTC.